The present entry profiles one TCR beta chain with its context. The junction and the germline gene differ at one end; a read error may be behind it. Method: immunoSEQ multiplex PCR; TCRdb's copy keeps in-frame clones and lacks some. The sample gives around 50,000 clones, around 76% of which show up once; 1.2% is in the top ten. This sample is drawn from a study of memory CD4+ T cells and cytomegalovirus serostatus. The sort gate was single viable CD3+CD4+CD8-CD45RO+ cells for memory CD4+ T cells. Positive selection with CD4 microbeads enriched total CD4+ T cells. This CDR3 has 11 residues. The V gene's germline CDR1 is LNHNV and CDR2 YYDKDF (reference sequence).

The TCR comes from an adult in good health and CMV-seropositive. Sequencing was carried out using memory CD4+ T cells from blood. The rearrangement links TRBV15 to TRBJ1-3; D might be TRBD1 (5 bases). The CDR3 bases are TGTGCCACTGGAGGCACGGGGGGGAGGCATTTT. Residues: CATGGTGGRHF.